One sample yielded the 3 T cell receptor beta chains listed below, sequenced in a study of early T cells in non-severe SARS-CoV-2 infection. Using its own MiXCR run on the 5' RACE reads, TCRdb lists one record per CDR3 protein. The sample has about 50,000 distinct CDR3 sequences; approximately 5.9% are singletons. Specimen: whole blood, collected at baseline. The receptors were gathered from an adult who was a healthcare worker with PCR-confirmed SARS-CoV-2 infection or an uninfected control (not recorded which).

This clonotype was observed many times. The junction departs from the called germline gene at one end, perhaps through a read error. The chain uses TRBV2 and TRBJ1-2; 7 bases are shared with TRBD1. Looked up from germline, CDR1 is SNHLY and CDR2 is FYNNEI. The CDR3 runs to 13 residues. The CDR3 protein is CASSDIIGGVVHF. CDR3 nucleotides: TGTGCCAGCAGTGATATTATAGGGGGCGTTGTCCACTTC.

The table lists this clonotype with many counts. The chain uses TRBV3-1 and TRBJ2-2; the D gene is possibly TRBD1 (6 bases). CDR1 is LGHDT, CDR2 YNNKEL, per germline (reference sequence). The V end lost 3 bases, the J end lost 3 bases, and 11 bases lay between the germline ends. The CDR3 runs 15 residues. Here the CDR3 reads CASSHGQTHTGELFF. CDR3 sequence (DNA): TGTGCCAGCAGCCACGGACAGACCCACACCGGGGAGCTGTTTTTT.

This clonotype has more than one count but fewer than ten. The genes are TRBV29-1 and TRBJ2-7; TRBD1 matches 9 bases. Trimming at V came to 1 base and at J to 3 bases, leaving 4 bases not matched to a gene. The CDR3 runs to 14 residues. Germline CDR1 and CDR2: SQVTM and ANQGSEA. This CDR3 reads CSVEVETGGYEQYF. CDR3 bases: TGCAGCGTTGAAGTTGAGACAGGGGGCTACGAGCAGTACTTC.